Listed below are T cell receptor beta chains from one sample, sequenced in a study of blood T cell repertoires in COVID-19. The table came from immunoSEQ multiplex PCR; TCRdb's copy has only in-frame clones and leaves some out. The top ten hold 0.6% of the sample, which has around 470,000 clones, 90% seen once. Sequencing was done on a sample of PBMCs or T cells enriched from blood (not recorded which). The receptors shown here come from a man younger than 35 who had recovered from COVID-19. Both conserved end residues are part of each CDR3. D genes are given only for firm matches. Only part of the rows carry a size: once, few, many, or a class if the clone is expanded.

v_gene: TRBV7-6; j_gene: TRBJ1-2; d_gene: -; abundance: -; CDR3nt: TGTGCCAGCAGCCTTTCACAGGGCGATGGCTACACCTTC; CDR3aa: CASSLSQGDGYTF
v_gene: TRBV4-1; j_gene: TRBJ1-3; d_gene: -; abundance: -; CDR3nt: TGCGCCAGCAGCCAAGGCCGGGACTCATCTCTTGGAAACACCATATATTTT; CDR3aa: CASSQGRDSSLGNTIYF
v_gene: TRBV10-3; j_gene: TRBJ1-1; d_gene: TRBD1; abundance: -; CDR3nt: TGTGCCATCAGTGAACAGGGGACTGAAGCTTTCTTT; CDR3aa: CAISEQGTEAFF
v_gene: TRBV5-1; j_gene: TRBJ2-4; d_gene: -; abundance: once; CDR3nt: TGCGCCAGCAGCCCCACCACCCAGGGATTAGCCAAAAACATTCAGTACTTC; CDR3aa: CASSPTTQGLAKNIQYF
v_gene: TRBV9; j_gene: TRBJ1-6; d_gene: -; abundance: -; CDR3nt: TGTGCCAGCAGCGTAGCCAGCTATAATTCACCCCTCCACTTT; CDR3aa: CASSVASYNSPLHF
v_gene: TRBV5-1; j_gene: TRBJ1-2; d_gene: -; abundance: -; CDR3nt: TGCGCCAGCAGTTATGCGGGAATCTTGGGTGGCTACACCTTC; CDR3aa: CASSYAGILGGYTF
v_gene: TRBV10-2; j_gene: TRBJ1-4; d_gene: -; abundance: -; CDR3nt: TGCGCCAGCAGTGAACCGGGGATGGGTGAAAAACTGTTTTTT; CDR3aa: CASSEPGMGEKLFF
v_gene: TRBV10-3; j_gene: TRBJ1-6; d_gene: TRBD1; abundance: -; CDR3nt: TGTGCCAACAGTCCCACAGGGGGCGTAGCTGCTTCACCCCTCCACTTT; CDR3aa: CANSPTGGVAASPLHF
v_gene: TRBV11-2; j_gene: TRBJ1-3; d_gene: -; abundance: -; CDR3nt: TGTGCCAGCAGCTCGGGGGTCTCTGGAAACACCATATATTTT; CDR3aa: CASSSGVSGNTIYF
v_gene: TRBV5-4; j_gene: TRBJ1-1; d_gene: -; abundance: -; CDR3nt: TGTGCCAGCAGCGTAGACAGCCGTCCCACTGAAGCTTTCTTT; CDR3aa: CASSVDSRPTEAFF
v_gene: TRBV7-9; j_gene: TRBJ2-3; d_gene: TRBD2; abundance: -; CDR3nt: TGTGCCAGCAGCTTAGTTCTGAAGACTAGCGGGGGGGCAGATACGCAGTATTTT; CDR3aa: CASSLVLKTSGGADTQYF
v_gene: TRBV28; j_gene: TRBJ2-3; d_gene: -; abundance: once; CDR3nt: TGTGCCAGCAGTTCGAACGCGGGCAGCCGCACAGATACGCAGTATTTT; CDR3aa: CASSSNAGSRTDTQYF
v_gene: TRBV5-1; j_gene: TRBJ2-1; d_gene: TRBD2; abundance: -; CDR3nt: TGCGCCAGCAGCTTGGGGGGACTAGCGGGAGGCGATGAGCAGTTCTTC; CDR3aa: CASSLGGLAGGDEQFF
v_gene: TRBV4-1; j_gene: TRBJ2-7; d_gene: TRBD1; abundance: -; CDR3nt: TGCGCCAGCAGCCCTGGAGGTAGGGGGACAGACCTCTGGGAGCAGTACTTC; CDR3aa: CASSPGGRGTDLWEQYF